The 25 T cell receptor beta chains reported below all come from one sample, sequenced in a study of regulatory T cells in long-lasting Graves disease. Library construction for TCR beta used iRepertoire HTBI primers and Arm-PCR of CDR3 regions. TCRdb redid the calling of the multiplex PCR reads with MiXCR, one entry per CDR3 protein. The repertoire holds roughly 500,000 distinct CDR3 sequences, with about 13% as singletons. Time point denoted: newly diagnosed GD, antithyroid drugs for less than 3 months. There was RNA extracted from PBMCs, and the TCR library was made from it. These sequences were also reported in another study, on T cells in Graves' hyperthyroidism and ophthalmopathy.

Source: peripheral blood mononuclear cells (PBMCs), taken at new diagnosis, from a patient treated with antithyroid drugs. All receptors come from a man under 40 with Graves disease.

The rearrangement links TRBV7-2 to TRBJ1-5, with unresolved D. Germline V CDR1 and CDR2: SGHTA, FQGNSA. The CDR3 consists of 14 residues. Trimming pared 2 bases from V and 3 bases from J, leaving 8 bases between. CDR3 bases: TGTGCCAGCAGCTTAATACAGATCAATCAGCCCCAGCATTTT. Residues: CASSLIQINQPQHF.

This clonotype was counted between two and nine times. This sequence joins TRBV7-2 and TRBJ2-2; tentative D call: TRBD2 (5 bases). The length of the CDR3 is 18 residues. V dropped 1 base and J dropped 1 base, with 16 bases sitting between them. In germline, CDR1 is SGHTA, CDR2 FQGNSA. The CDR3 here is CASSLGDGRGLNTGELFF. The CDR3 DNA follows: TGTGCCAGCAGCTTAGGAGATGGCCGGGGTCTGAACACCGGGGAGCTGTTTTTT.

This clonotype was counted many times. The chain combines TRBV15 with TRBJ2-3; no definite D call. Germline values: CDR1 LNHNV, CDR2 YYDKDF (reference sequence). The V gene lost 0 bases and the J gene lost 0 bases, with 10 bases spanning the gap. The CDR3 spans 16 residues. In DNA form, the CDR3 reads TGTGCCACCAGCAGAGACCTACCCTCTAGCACAGATACGCAGTATTTT. This encodes CATSRDLPSSTDTQYF.

At least ten counts were recorded for this clonotype. V gene TRBV11-2 combines with J gene TRBJ2-3; D is possibly TRBD1 (5 bases). The V end was cut by 2 bases, the J end by 2 bases, with 11 bases between. The CDR3 has 15 amino acids. CDR1 and CDR2 from the germline V gene are SGHAT and FQNNGV. The CDR3 sequence: CASSLWAGYTDTQYF. The CDR3 DNA sequence: TGTGCCAGCAGCTTATGGGCAGGGTACACAGATACGCAGTATTTT.

As DNA, the CDR3 is TGCGCCAGCAGCTTGACGGCTTCTGAAGCTTTCTTT. Amino acid sequence: CASSLTASEAFF. The V and J genes are TRBV5-1 and TRBJ1-1; D gene uncertain. Germline V gives CDR1 SGHRS, CDR2 YFSETQ. V shed 1 base and J shed 6 bases, with 7 bases lying between them. CDR3 length equals 12 residues.

Ten or more counts support this clonotype. V usage is TRBV3-1 and J usage is TRBJ2-7; D is unclear. The CDR3 sequence is 13 residues long. V lost 0 bases, J lost 2 bases, and 5 bases lay in between. Germline V CDR1 and CDR2: LGHDT, YNNKEL (reference sequence). CDR3 region: CASSQDRTYEQYF. CDR3 DNA: TGTGCCAGCAGCCAAGACAGAACCTACGAGCAGTACTTC.

At least ten counts were recorded for this clonotype. This rearrangement joins TRBV5-1 to TRBJ2-7, with D possibly being TRBD2 (5 bases). The V end was cut by 0 bases, the J end by 2 bases, with 12 bases between. Per the germline V gene, CDR1 is SGHRS and CDR2 is YFSETQ. CDR3 length equals 15 residues. The CDR3 protein is CASSLAEGGPYEQYF. The CDR3 coding sequence is TGCGCCAGCAGCTTGGCCGAGGGCGGCCCCTACGAGCAGTACTTC.

This clonotype showed up just a few times. The chain has TRBV9 and TRBJ2-7, with D unclear. Germline CDR1 SGDLS, CDR2 YYNGEE. The V and J ends lost 1 base and 0 bases respectively, with 8 bases between them. This CDR3 comprises 14 residues. CDR3: CASSVTESSYEQYF. CDR3 nucleotide sequence: TGTGCCAGCAGCGTAACCGAGAGCTCCTACGAGCAGTACTTC.

This clonotype was counted a few times. The genes are TRBV19 and TRBJ1-5; tentative D call: TRBD1 (6 bases). V lost 7 bases and J lost 7, with 23 bases in between. In germline, CDR1 is LNHDA, CDR2 SQIVND (reference sequence). The CDR3 is 16 residues long. The CDR3 region is CASTAAVTWGGQPQHF. The CDR3 DNA follows: TGTGCCAGTACCGCGGCCGTTACCTGGGGGGGCCAGCCCCAGCATTTT.

A word on this clonotype: This clone may be a read error of a much larger clone one base away. The chain uses TRBV14 and TRBJ2-3, with no clear D. Germline-derived CDR1 and CDR2 are SGHDN and FVKESK. Trimming removed 3 bases at V and 3 bases at J, with 4 bases between. The length of the CDR3 is 12 residues. The CDR3 protein is CASSHNTDTQYF. The CDR3 nucleotides read TGTGCCAGCAGCCACAATACAGATACGCAGTATTTT.

The rearrangement uses TRBV7-3 and TRBJ2-5, with a weak D call TRBD2 (6 bases). CDR1 SGHTA and CDR2 FQGTGA come from the germline V gene. There are 14 residues in the CDR3. V was cut by 1 base and J by 4 bases, with 10 bases left in between. CDR3 nucleotides: TGTGCCAGCAGCTTAAGTCCCGGGAGAGAGACCCAGTACTTC. Amino acids: CASSLSPGRETQYF.

This clonotype appeared a few times. This chain uses TRBV29-1 with TRBJ1-4; TRBD1 matches at 11 bases. The length of the CDR3 is 15 residues. In germline, CDR1 is SQVTM, CDR2 ANQGSEA. CDR3: CSCGQGATTNEKLFF. The CDR3 DNA reads as TGCAGTTGCGGACAGGGGGCGACAACTAATGAAAAACTGTTTTTT.

This clonotype was found a few times. The chain uses TRBV12-3 or TRBV12-4 and TRBJ2-4, with 7 bases that match TRBD2. The CDR3 has 15 residues. V lost 2 bases, J lost 6 bases, and 7 bases stayed unmatched. This CDR3 is CASSLMAGVGNIQYF. Written as DNA, the CDR3 is TGTGCCAGCAGTTTAATGGCGGGAGTGGGAAACATTCAGTACTTC.

This rearrangement joins TRBV18 to TRBJ2-7; tentative D call: TRBD2 (6 bases). Looked up from germline, CDR1 is KGHSH and CDR2 is LQKENI. The CDR3 is 14 amino acids. V gave up 2 bases and J gave up 3 bases, with 11 bases separating them. The CDR3 region has the DNA TGTGCCAGCTCACCAATGGAGGGTCGCTACGAGCAGTACTTC. Its protein is CASSPMEGRYEQYF.

J is TRBJ2-4 and V is TRBV11-2, with D uncertain. The CDR3 is 16 residues long. Germline CDR1 SGHAT, CDR2 FQNNGV. V shed 5 bases and J shed 2 bases, with 16 bases lying between them. CDR3 DNA: TGTGCCAGCAGCGTCCACCCAGTGTACCCCAAAAACATTCAGTACTTC. Translating gives CASSVHPVYPKNIQYF.

The gene calls are TRBV10-3 and TRBJ2-7; D is possibly TRBD1 (6 bases). The germline V gene has CDR1 ENHRY and CDR2 SYGVKD. Trimming pared 3 bases from V and 5 bases from J, leaving 11 bases between. This CDR3 has 13 residues. Written as DNA, the CDR3 is TGTGCCATCAGTGACCAGGGGACCCACGAGCAGTACTTC. It is translated as CAISDQGTHEQYF.

This chain joins TRBV12-3 or TRBV12-4 and TRBJ2-1; D is possibly TRBD2 (5 bases). The CDR3 sequence is 22 residues long. Trimming shortened V by 4 bases and J by 3 bases, and 34 bases separated the two germline ends. CDR3 bases: TGTGCCAGCAGTTCGACATTTGGAGCGGCAGCGCCCACCAAGATTGGCTACAATGAGCAGTTCTTC. It translates to CASSSTFGAAAPTKIGYNEQFF.

The chain combines TRBV3-1 with TRBJ1-1, with 9 bases identical to TRBD1. CDR3 length: 15 amino acids. Germline V gene lookup returns CDR1 LGHDT and CDR2 YNNKEL (reference sequence). Trimming took 3 bases from V and 4 from J; bases not matched to a gene: 6. CDR3 sequence (DNA): TGTGCCAGCAGCCACGGGGACAGGGAGGGCACTGAAGCTTTCTTT. The encoded protein is CASSHGDREGTEAFF.

This chain connects TRBV3-1 to TRBJ2-7; D is unclear. Germline CDR1 is LGHDT and CDR2 is YNNKEL (reference sequence). V lost 2 bases to trimming and J lost 0 bases, with 8 bases between them. This CDR3 is built from 14 residues. CDR3 in DNA: TGTGCCAGCAGCCAAATCAGGAACTCCTACGAGCAGTACTTC. Amino acids: CASSQIRNSYEQYF.

This clonotype was counted ten times or more. J is TRBJ2-5 and V is TRBV11-2; possibly TRBD2 for D (6 bases). The V end was cut by 3 bases, the J end by 0 bases, with 14 bases between. The CDR3 totals 16 residues. CDR1 and CDR2 (germline): SGHAT, FQNNGV. The CDR3: CASSLRGGGDQETQYF. CDR3 nucleotide sequence: TGTGCCAGCAGCTTGAGGGGAGGCGGGGACCAAGAGACCCAGTACTTC.

This clonotype was found many times. This chain connects TRBV9 to TRBJ2-3; maybe TRBD1 (6 bases). The CDR3 is 15 amino acids. Trimming left V 4 bases short and J 4 bases short, with 16 bases between. Germline-derived CDR1 and CDR2 are SGDLS and YYNGEE. CDR3 nucleotide sequence: TGTGCCAGCAGCCCCCTGGGGGCGGCGGCAGATACGCAGTATTTT. The encoded protein is CASSPLGAAADTQYF.

This clonotype occurred a few times. The J gene is TRBJ2-5, the V gene TRBV20-1, with 8 bases identical to TRBD2. The CDR3 is made up of 12 amino acids. Germline CDR1 is DFQATT and CDR2 is SNEGSKA (reference sequence). The V and J ends lost 7 bases and 5 bases, in that order; junction bases with no gene match: 6. CDR3 coding DNA: TGCAGTGGGAGACGGGGGGGTGAGACCCAGTACTTC. Its protein product is CSGRRGGETQYF.

This chain links TRBV7-6 with TRBJ2-5; TRBD2 might be the D (6 bases). V was pared by 3 bases and J by 2 bases, with 13 bases between. Germline CDR1 reads SGHVS; CDR2 reads FNYEAQ. The CDR3 spans 15 residues. The CDR3 spells CASSFAGGVQETQYF. The CDR3 DNA follows: TGTGCCAGCAGCTTCGCAGGAGGGGTACAAGAGACCCAGTACTTC.

This clonotype was recorded many times. The chain uses TRBV29-1 and TRBJ2-1; the D gene could be TRBD1 or TRBD2 (6 bases each). The CDR3 has 16 residues. Germline V gene sequence: CDR1 SQVTM, CDR2 ANQGSEA. V was clipped by 4 bases and J by 4 bases, with 20 bases between them. The CDR3 reads CSVGGGLAGPYNEQFF. CDR3 DNA: TGCAGCGTTGGAGGGGGACTTGCCGGCCCGTACAATGAGCAGTTCTTC.

This clonotype was seen a few times. The V call is TRBV14, the J call TRBJ2-2, with D perhaps matching TRBD2 (6 bases). Germline assignment: CDR1 SGHDN and CDR2 FVKESK. Deletions cut 2 bases from V and 0 bases from J, with 10 bases between. This CDR3 has 16 amino acids. The CDR3 sequence: CASSQFLATNTGELFF. CDR3 DNA sequence: TGTGCCAGCAGCCAATTTCTAGCGACGAACACCGGGGAGCTGTTTTTT.